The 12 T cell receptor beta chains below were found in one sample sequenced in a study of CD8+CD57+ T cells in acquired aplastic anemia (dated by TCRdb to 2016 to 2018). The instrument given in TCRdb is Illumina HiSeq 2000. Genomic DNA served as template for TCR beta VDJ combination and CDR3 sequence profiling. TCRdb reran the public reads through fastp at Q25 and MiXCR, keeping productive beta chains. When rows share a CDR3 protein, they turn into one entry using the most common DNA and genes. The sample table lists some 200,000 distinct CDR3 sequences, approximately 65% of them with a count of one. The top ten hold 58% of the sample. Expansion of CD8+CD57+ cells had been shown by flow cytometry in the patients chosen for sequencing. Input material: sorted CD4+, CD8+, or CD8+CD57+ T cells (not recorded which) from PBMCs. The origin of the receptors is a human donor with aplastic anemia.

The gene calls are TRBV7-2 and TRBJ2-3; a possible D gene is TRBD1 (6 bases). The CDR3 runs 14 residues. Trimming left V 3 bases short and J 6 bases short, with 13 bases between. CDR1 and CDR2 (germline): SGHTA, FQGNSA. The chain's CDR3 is CASSFTQGPDTQYF. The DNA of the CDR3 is TGTGCCAGCAGCTTTACACAGGGCCCTGATACGCAGTATTTT.

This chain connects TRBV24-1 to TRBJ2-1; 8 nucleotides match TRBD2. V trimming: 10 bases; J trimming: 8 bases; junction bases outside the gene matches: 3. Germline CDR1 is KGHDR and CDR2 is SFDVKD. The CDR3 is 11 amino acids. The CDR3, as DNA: TGTGCCACTCGGGAGGGAGATGAGCAGTTCTTC. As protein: CATREGDEQFF.

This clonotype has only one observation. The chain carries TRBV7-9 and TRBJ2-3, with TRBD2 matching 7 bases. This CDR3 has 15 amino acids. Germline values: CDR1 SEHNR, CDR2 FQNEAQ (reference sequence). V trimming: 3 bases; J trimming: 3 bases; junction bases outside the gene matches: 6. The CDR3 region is CASSLATGRTDTQYF. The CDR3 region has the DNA TGTGCCAGCAGCTTGGCGACCGGGAGGACAGATACGCAGTATTTT. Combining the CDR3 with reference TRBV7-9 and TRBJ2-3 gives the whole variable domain DTGVSQNPRHKITKRGQNVTFRCDPISEHNRLYWYRQTLGQGPEFLTYFQNEAQLEKSRLLSDRFSAERPKGSFSTLEIQRTEQGDSAMYLCASSLATGRTDTQYFGPGTRLTVL.

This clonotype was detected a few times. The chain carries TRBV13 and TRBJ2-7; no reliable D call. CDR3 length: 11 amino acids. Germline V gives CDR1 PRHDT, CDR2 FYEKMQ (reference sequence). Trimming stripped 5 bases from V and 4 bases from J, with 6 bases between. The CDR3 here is CASSQTYEQYF. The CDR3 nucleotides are TGTGCCAGCAGCCAAACTTACGAGCAGTACTTC.

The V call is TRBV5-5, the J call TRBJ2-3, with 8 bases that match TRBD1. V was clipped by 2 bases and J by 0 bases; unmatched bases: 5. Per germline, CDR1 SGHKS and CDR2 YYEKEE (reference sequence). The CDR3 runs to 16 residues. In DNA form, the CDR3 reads TGTGCCAGCAGCTTTTCGGACAGGGATAGCACAGATACGCAGTATTTT. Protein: CASSFSDRDSTDTQYF.

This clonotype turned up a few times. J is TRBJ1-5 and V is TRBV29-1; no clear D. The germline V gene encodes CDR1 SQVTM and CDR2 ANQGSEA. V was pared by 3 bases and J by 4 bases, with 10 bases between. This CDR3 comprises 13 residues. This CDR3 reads CSVEEQPNQPQHF. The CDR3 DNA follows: TGCAGCGTTGAGGAACAGCCTAATCAGCCCCAGCATTTT.

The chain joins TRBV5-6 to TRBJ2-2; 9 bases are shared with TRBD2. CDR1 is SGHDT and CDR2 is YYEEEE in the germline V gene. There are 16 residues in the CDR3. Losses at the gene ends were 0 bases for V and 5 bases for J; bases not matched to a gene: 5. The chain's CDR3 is CASSLALAGATGELFF. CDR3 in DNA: TGTGCCAGCAGCTTGGCCTTAGCGGGAGCTACCGGGGAGCTGTTTTTT.

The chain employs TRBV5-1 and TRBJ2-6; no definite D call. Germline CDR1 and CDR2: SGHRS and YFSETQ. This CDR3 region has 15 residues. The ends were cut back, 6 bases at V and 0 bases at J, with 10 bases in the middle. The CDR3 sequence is CASKGFRSGANVLTF. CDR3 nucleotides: TGCGCCAGCAAGGGATTCCGCTCTGGGGCCAACGTCCTGACTTTC.

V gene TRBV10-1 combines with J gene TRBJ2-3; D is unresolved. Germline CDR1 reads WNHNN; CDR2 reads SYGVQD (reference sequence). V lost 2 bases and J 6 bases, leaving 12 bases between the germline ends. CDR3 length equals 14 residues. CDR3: CASSEIWNWDTQYF. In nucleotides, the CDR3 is TGCGCCAGCAGTGAGATTTGGAACTGGGATACGCAGTATTTT.

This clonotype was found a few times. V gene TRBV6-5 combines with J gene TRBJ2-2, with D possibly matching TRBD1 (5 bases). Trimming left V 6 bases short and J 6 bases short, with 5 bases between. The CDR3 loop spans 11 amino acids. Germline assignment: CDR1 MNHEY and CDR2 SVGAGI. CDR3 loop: CASRGPGELFF. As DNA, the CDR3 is TGTGCCAGCAGGGGGCCCGGGGAGCTGTTTTTT.

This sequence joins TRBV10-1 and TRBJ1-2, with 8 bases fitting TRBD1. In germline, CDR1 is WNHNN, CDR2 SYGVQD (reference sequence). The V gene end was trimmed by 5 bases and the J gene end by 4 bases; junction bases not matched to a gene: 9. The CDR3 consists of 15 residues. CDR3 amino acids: CASSSGGQGAYGYTF. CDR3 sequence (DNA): TGCGCCAGCAGTAGCGGTGGACAGGGAGCCTATGGCTACACCTTC.

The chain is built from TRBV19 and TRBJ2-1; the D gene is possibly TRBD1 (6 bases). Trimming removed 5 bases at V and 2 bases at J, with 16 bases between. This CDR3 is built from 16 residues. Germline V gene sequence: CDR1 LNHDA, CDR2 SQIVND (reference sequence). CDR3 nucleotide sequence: TGTGCCAGTAGTGAAAGAACAGGGTTTACCTACAATGAGCAGTTCTTC. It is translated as CASSERTGFTYNEQFF.